This T cell receptor (beta chain) was obtained from a study of blood T cell repertoires in COVID-19. V dropped 4 bases and J dropped 0 bases, with 12 bases sitting between them. The CDR3 has 15 residues. CDR1 is SEHNR and CDR2 is FQNEAQ in the germline V gene (reference sequence). Only in-frame clones appear in the TCRdb table, and some are missing; sequencing was by immunoSEQ multiplex PCR. The sample has some 89,000 clones; roughly 78% are singletons. The receptor was derived from a woman of 80 years or more with acute or convalescent COVID-19. The V gene is TRBV7-9, the J gene TRBJ1-2; tentative D call: TRBD1 (6 bases). The sample comprised peripheral blood. The CDR3 reads CASSSQQGANYGYTF. The DNA of the CDR3 is TGTGCCAGCAGCTCCCAACAGGGAGCTAACTATGGCTACACCTTC.